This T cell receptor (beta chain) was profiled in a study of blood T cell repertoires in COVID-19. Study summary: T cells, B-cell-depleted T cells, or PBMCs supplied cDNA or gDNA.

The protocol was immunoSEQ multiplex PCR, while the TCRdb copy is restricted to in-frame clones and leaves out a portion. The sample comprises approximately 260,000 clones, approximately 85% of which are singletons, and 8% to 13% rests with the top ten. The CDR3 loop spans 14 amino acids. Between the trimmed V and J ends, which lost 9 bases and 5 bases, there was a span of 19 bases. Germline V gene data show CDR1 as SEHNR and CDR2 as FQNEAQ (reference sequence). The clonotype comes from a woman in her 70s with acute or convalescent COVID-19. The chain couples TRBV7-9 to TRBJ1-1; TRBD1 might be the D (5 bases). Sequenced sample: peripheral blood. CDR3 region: CASIPMGGSTEAFF. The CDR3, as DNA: TGTGCCAGTATTCCGATGGGGGGTAGTACTGAAGCTTTCTTT.